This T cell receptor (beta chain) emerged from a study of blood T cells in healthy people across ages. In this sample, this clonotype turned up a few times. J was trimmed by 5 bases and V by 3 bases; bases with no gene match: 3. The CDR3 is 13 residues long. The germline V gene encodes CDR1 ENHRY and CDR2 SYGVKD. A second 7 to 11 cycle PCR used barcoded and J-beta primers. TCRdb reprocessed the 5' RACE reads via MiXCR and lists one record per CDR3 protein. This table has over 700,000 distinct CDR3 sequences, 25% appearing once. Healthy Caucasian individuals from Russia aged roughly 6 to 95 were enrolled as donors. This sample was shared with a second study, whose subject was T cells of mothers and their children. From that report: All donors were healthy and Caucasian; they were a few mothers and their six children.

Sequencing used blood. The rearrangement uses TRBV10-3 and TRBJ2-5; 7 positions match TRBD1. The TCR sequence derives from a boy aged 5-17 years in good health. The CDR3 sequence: CAISEGGRETQYF. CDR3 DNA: TGTGCCATCAGTGAAGGGGGCCGGGAGACCCAGTACTTC.